This T cell receptor (beta chain) stems from a study of OX40 agonist ivuxolimab in advanced cancers. Study-wide findings and caveats: In the expanded peripheral T cells, antigen specificity was never determined. Blood T cells, both CD4+ and CD8+, expanded clonally by week 6 at 0.1 to 3.0 mg/kg.

CDR1 is SGHAT and CDR2 is FQNNGV in the germline V gene. The CDR3 length is 16 residues. V lost 1 base to trimming and J lost 6 bases, with 15 bases between them. The data were produced by immunoSEQ multiplex PCR, yet TCRdb's version contains in-frame clones alone and is incomplete. This sample carries about 54,000 clones, 84% of them seen once, and the ten largest clones take 0.95% to 1.5%. This clone has just a few counts. What it binds is not known. The receptor was isolated from an adult with an advanced solid tumor such as melanoma, head and neck, liver or kidney cancer. The V gene is TRBV11-2, the J gene TRBJ2-2, with D possibly being TRBD1 (6 bases). The sample in question was CD4+ or CD8+ T cells sorted from blood, obtained in a trial of the OX40 agonist ivuxolimab. The CDR3 protein is CASSLGARGDPGELFF. The CDR3 region has the DNA TGTGCCAGCAGCTTAGGCGCCAGGGGTGATCCCGGGGAGCTGTTTTTT.